The clone carrying this TCR beta chain was counted many times. Its antigen is undetermined. This CDR3 has 17 amino acids. Germline CDR1 reads ENHRY; CDR2 reads SYGVKD. V shed 2 bases, J shed 1 base, and the junction held 6 bases outside the gene matches. The sample is drawn from a study of CD8 T cells in ankylosing spondylitis. Notes on the study in general: Blood of patients with ankylosing spondylitis appeared to be characterized by a TCR beta motif of several highly homologous variants. A number of the motif variants had already been described in reactive arthritis synovial fluid and blood. In peripheral blood, disease-linked CD8+ clones occurred at relatively low frequencies.

TCRdb reanalysed the 5' RACE reads using MiXCR and keeps one entry per CDR3 protein. The sample includes 15,000 to 20,000 distinct CDR3 sequences, approximately 7.6% seen only once; the top ten take less than 40%. The chain has TRBV10-3 and TRBJ2-2; 8 nucleotides line up with TRBD1. The sequenced sample consisted of blood. The TCR sequence derives from a male donor with ankylosing spondylitis or in good health (not recorded which). The CDR3 loop is CAISETPDRENTGELFF. The CDR3 DNA reads as TGTGCCATCAGTGAGACCCCGGACAGGGAGAACACCGGGGAGCTGTTTTTT.